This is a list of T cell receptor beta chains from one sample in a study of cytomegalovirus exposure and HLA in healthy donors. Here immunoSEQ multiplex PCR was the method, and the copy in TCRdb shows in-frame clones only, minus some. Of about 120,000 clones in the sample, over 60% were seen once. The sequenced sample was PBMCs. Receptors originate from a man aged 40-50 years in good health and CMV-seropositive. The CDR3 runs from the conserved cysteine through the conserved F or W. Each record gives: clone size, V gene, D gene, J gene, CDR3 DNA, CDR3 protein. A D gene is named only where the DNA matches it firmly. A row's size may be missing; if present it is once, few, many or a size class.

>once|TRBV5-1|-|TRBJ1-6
TGCGCCAGCAGCTTGGGGCAGGGCCCGAATTCACCCCTCCACTTT
CASSLGQGPNSPLHF
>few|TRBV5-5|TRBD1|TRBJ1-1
TGTGCCAGCAGCTTTTTTTACCCCAACCCCAACAGGGGCACGGACACTGAAGCTTTCTTT
CASSFFYPNPNRGTDTEAFF
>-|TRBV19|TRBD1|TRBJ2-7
TGTGCCAGTACTGACAGGGGCTACGAGCAGTACTTC
CASTDRGYEQYF
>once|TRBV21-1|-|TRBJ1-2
-
CASSKVARGIQYGYTF
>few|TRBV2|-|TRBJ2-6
TGTGCCAGCAGTGAACGGGGATCTACTGGGGCCAACGTCCTGACTTTC
CASSERGSTGANVLTF
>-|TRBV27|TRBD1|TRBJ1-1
TGTGCCAGCAGTTCCCGGGACAGGGGGAGCACTGAAGCTTTCTTT
CASSSRDRGSTEAFF
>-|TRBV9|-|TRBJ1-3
TGTGCCAGCAGCACGCAGGACAGAATCTCTGGAAACACCATATATTTT
CASSTQDRISGNTIYF
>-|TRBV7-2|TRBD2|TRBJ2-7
TGTGCCAGCAGCATAACTAGCGGGGGGCGATACGAGCAGTACTTC
CASSITSGGRYEQYF
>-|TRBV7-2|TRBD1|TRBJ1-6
TGTGCCAGCAGCTCCGGGACAGGGGTGAATTCACCCCTCCACTTT
CASSSGTGVNSPLHF
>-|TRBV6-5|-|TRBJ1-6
TGTGCCAGCAGTTACTCGATAGTCTATAATTCACCCCTCCACTTT
CASSYSIVYNSPLHF
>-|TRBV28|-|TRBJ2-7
TGTGCCAGCAGTGCCCTCTCTGGAGGGGGCTACTACGAGCAGTACTTC
CASSALSGGGYYEQYF
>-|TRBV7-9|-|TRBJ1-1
TGTGCCAGCAGTCGGACAGAGCAAGAGGTGGAAGCTTTCTTT
CASSRTEQEVEAFF
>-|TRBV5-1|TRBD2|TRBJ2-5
TGCGCCAGCAGCCTGGGACTAGCGGGGGGAGGAGAGACCCAGTACTTC
CASSLGLAGGGETQYF
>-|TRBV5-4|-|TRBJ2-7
TGTGCCAGCAGCGGCCGGGAGTCACCCGATGGCGAGCAGTACTTC
CASSGRESPDGEQYF
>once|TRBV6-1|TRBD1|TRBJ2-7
TGTGCCAGCAGTGCATCGGGGACAGGGACCTACGAGCAGTACTTC
CASSASGTGTYEQYF